This T cell receptor beta chain was observed in a study of blood T cell repertoires in COVID-19. Across the whole study: COVID-19 samples from acute and convalescent phases originated in the United States, Italy and Spain.

The table came from immunoSEQ multiplex PCR; TCRdb's copy has only in-frame clones and leaves some out. The table shows about 68,000 clones, with around 90% occurring only once. J lost 8 bases, V lost 0 bases, and 10 bases had no gene match. The V gene's germline CDR1 is MNHEY and CDR2 SMNVEV (reference sequence). This CDR3 region has 16 residues. The sample consisted of peripheral blood. The chain is built from TRBV27 and TRBJ2-1; TRBD1 matches 7 bases. The clonotype was recovered from a man aged 45-65 years with active COVID-19. The chain's CDR3 is CASSLSDRVGVYEQFF. CDR3 sequence (DNA): TGTGCCAGCAGTTTATCCGACAGGGTTGGGGTCTATGAGCAGTTCTTC.